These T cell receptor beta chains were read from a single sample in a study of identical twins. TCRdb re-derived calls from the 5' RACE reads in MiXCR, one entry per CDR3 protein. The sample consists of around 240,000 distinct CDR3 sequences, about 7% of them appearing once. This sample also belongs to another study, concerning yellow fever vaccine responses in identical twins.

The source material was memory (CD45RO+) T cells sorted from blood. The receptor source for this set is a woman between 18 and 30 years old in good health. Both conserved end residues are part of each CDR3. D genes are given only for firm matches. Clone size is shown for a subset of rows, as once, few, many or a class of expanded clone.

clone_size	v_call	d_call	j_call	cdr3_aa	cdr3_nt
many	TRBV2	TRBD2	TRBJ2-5	CASMLVAGFQETQYF	TGTGCCAGCATGTTGGTAGCGGGATTTCAAGAGACCCAGTACTTC
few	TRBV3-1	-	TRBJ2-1	CASSQQRLVLGYEQFF	TGTGCCAGCAGCCAACAAAGACTAGTTTTAGGCTATGAGCAGTTCTTC
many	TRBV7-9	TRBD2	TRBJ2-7	CASSPQTSGATDF	TGTGCCAGCAGCCCCCAGACTAGCGGGGCGACGGACTTC
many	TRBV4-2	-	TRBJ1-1	CASSQDHENTEAFF	TGTGCCAGCAGCCAAGATCATGAAAACACTGAAGCTTTCTTT
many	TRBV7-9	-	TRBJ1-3	CASSLLLDTIYF	TGTGCCAGCAGCTTACTTTTAGACACCATATATTTT
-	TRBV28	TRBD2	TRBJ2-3	CASSSLAGGSGDTQYF	TGTGCCAGCAGTTCATTAGCGGGAGGTTCTGGAGATACGCAGTATTTT
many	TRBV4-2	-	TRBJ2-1	CASSQVEGGPGDEQFF	TGTGCCAGCAGCCAAGTGGAGGGGGGGCCTGGGGATGAGCAGTTCTTC
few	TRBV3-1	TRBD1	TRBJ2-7	CASSQHRGQGVEQYF	TGTGCCAGCAGCCAACACCGGGGACAGGGCGTCGAGCAGTACTTC
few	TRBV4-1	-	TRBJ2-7	CASSQPGSSYEQYF	TGCGCCAGCAGCCAACCCGGGAGTTCCTACGAGCAGTACTTC
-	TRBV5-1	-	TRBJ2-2	CASSSGITGELFF	TGCGCCAGCAGTTCAGGGATTACCGGGGAGCTGTTTTTT
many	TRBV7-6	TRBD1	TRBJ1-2	CASSSRTTGEKTNYGYTF	TGTGCCAGCAGCTCAAGAACTACAGGGGAGAAAACTAACTATGGCTACACCTTC
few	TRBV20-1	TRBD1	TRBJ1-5	CSAPTGPEGQPQHF	TGCAGTGCACCGACAGGGCCAGAGGGGCAGCCCCAGCATTTT
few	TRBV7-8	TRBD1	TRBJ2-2	CASSLGGTGNTGELFF	TGTGCCAGCAGCTTAGGTGGGACAGGGAACACCGGGGAGCTGTTTTTT
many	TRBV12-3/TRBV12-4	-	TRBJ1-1	CASSFSSRSVDYTEAFF	TGTGCCAGCAGTTTTTCTAGTCGGTCAGTCGATTACACTGAAGCTTTCTTT
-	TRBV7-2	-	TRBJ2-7	CASSLEVGSRYEQYF	TGTGCCAGCAGCTTAGAAGTCGGGAGCCGCTACGAGCAGTACTTC
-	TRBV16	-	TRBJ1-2	CASSQTFNPVGYTF	TGTGCCAGCAGCCAAACTTTTAACCCAGTTGGCTACACCTTC
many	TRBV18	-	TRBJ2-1	CASSSRGSSYNEQFF	TGTGCCAGCTCATCCCGGGGTAGCTCCTACAATGAGCAGTTCTTC
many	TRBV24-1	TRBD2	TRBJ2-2	CATSDHGLGLAGNTGELFF	TGTGCCACCAGTGATCACGGACTTGGGCTAGCGGGGAACACCGGGGAGCTGTTTTTT
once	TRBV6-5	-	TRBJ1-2	CASSYSIGKYGYTF	TGTGCCAGCAGTTACTCGATAGGGAAATATGGCTACACCTTC
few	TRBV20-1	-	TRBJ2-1	CSASQPGTFRSGYNEQFF	TGCAGTGCTAGCCAACCCGGGACTTTCCGTTCAGGGTACAATGAGCAGTTCTTC
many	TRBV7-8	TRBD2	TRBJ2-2	CAIPQGGRANTGELFF	TGTGCCATTCCGCAGGGCGGGAGGGCGAACACCGGGGAGCTGTTTTTT
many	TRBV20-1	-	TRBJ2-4	CSATVLGQGKNIQYF	TGCAGTGCTACCGTCCTTGGGCAGGGCAAAAACATTCAGTACTTC
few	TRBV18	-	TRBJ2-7	CASSPQPPEQYF	TGTGCCAGCTCACCCCAACCTCCCGAGCAGTACTTC
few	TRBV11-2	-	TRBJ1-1	CASSPRDGGNTEAFF	TGTGCCAGCAGCCCCCGGGACGGGGGGAACACTGAAGCTTTCTTT
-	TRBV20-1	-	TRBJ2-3	CSAKAGTSTDTQYF	TGCAGTGCTAAGGCCGGGACTAGCACAGATACGCAGTATTTT
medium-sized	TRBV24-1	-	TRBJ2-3	CATSDFRQATDTQYF	TGTGCCACCAGTGATTTTCGACAGGCCACAGATACGCAGTATTTT
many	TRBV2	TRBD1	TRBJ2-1	CASRRGQGYNEQFF	TGTGCCAGCAGAAGAGGACAGGGCTACAATGAGCAGTTCTTC
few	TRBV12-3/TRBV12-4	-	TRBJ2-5	CASSERRGLGETQYF	TGTGCCAGCAGTGAAAGACGCGGTCTCGGGGAGACCCAGTACTTC
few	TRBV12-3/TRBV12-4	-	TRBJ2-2	CASSVRDTGELFF	TGTGCCAGCAGTGTCCGGGACACCGGGGAGCTGTTTTTT
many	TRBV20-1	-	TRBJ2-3	CSAKRPTWDTQYF	TGCAGTGCTAAAAGACCGACTTGGGATACGCAGTATTTT
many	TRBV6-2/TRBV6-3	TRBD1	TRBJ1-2	CASKEGTVGYTF	TGTGCCAGCAAGGAAGGGACAGTCGGCTACACCTTC
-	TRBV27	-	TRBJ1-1	CASSFIAGGTKAFF	TGTGCCAGCAGTTTTATAGCCGGTGGGACTAAAGCTTTCTTT
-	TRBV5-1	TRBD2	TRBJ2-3	CASSLASSGRLSLGTDTQYF	TGCGCCAGCAGCTTGGCTTCTAGCGGGAGGCTGTCTCTAGGCACAGATACGCAGTATTTT
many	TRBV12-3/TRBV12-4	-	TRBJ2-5	CASSFGRAGGTQYF	TGTGCCAGCAGTTTTGGGCGCGCCGGCGGGACCCAGTACTTC
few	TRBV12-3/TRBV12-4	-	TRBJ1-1	CASSPTAGMNTEAFF	TGTGCCAGCAGTCCAACAGCGGGAATGAACACTGAAGCTTTCTTT
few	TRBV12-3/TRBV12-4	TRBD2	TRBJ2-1	CASIPTSGSYNEQFF	TGTGCCAGCATCCCGACTAGCGGGAGTTACAATGAGCAGTTCTTC
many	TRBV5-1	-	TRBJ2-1	CASSQGLGRGEQFF	TGCGCCAGCAGCCAGGGACTGGGGCGGGGTGAGCAGTTCTTC
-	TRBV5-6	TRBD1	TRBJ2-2	CASSLTGQLSTTGELFF	TGTGCCAGCAGCTTGACGGGACAGCTTTCCACTACCGGGGAGCTGTTTTTT
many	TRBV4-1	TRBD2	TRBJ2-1	CASSQEEGLAELYNEQFF	TGCGCCAGCAGCCAAGAGGAAGGACTAGCGGAACTATACAATGAGCAGTTCTTC
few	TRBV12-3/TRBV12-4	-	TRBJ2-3	CASSFPSDTTDTQYF	TGTGCCAGCAGTTTCCCCTCGGACACTACAGATACGCAGTATTTT
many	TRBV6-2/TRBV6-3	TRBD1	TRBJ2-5	CASSFLGTDTYQETQYF	TGTGCCAGCAGTTTCCTCGGGACAGATACTTACCAAGAGACCCAGTACTTC
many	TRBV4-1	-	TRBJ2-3	CASSQATLLLSTDTQYF	TGCGCCAGCAGCCAAGCGACCCTCCTATTATCCACAGATACGCAGTATTTT
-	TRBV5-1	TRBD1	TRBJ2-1	CASSPGTGALSYNEQFF	TGCGCCAGCAGCCCCGGGACAGGGGCACTTTCCTACAATGAGCAGTTCTTC
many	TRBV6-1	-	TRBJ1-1	CASRGTLTEAFF	TGTGCCAGCAGAGGGACTCTCACTGAAGCTTTCTTT
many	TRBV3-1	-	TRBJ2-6	CASSQDLVKRANVLTF	TGTGCCAGCAGCCAAGATCTAGTAAAAAGGGCCAACGTCCTGACTTTC
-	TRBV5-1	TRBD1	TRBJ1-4	CASSGQGADNEKLFF	TGCGCCAGCAGCGGCCAGGGGGCCGATAATGAAAAACTGTTTTTT
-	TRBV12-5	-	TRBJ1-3	CASGFAGNTIYF	TGTGCTAGTGGTTTCGCTGGAAACACCATATATTTT
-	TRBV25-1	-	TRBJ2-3	CASRPGGGRGDTQYF	TGTGCCAGCAGACCTGGAGGGGGTCGCGGAGATACGCAGTATTTT
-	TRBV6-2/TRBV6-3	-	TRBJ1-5	CASKYQNQPQHF	TGTGCCAGCAAATACCAGAATCAGCCCCAGCATTTT
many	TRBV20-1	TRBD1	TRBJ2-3	CSAEGRGNTDTQYF	TGCAGTGCTGAAGGCAGGGGGAACACAGATACGCAGTATTTT
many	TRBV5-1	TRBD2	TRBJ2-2	CASSLAGGGNTGELFF	TGCGCCAGCAGCTTGGCCGGCGGGGGGAACACCGGGGAGCTGTTTTTT
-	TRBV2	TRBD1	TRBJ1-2	CASSGTASNYGYTF	TGTGCCAGCAGCGGGACAGCCTCTAACTATGGCTACACCTTC
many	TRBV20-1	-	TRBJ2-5	CSAKGRQETQYF	TGCAGTGCTAAAGGGCGCCAAGAGACCCAGTACTTC
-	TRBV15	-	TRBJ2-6	CATSRDSGSGANVLTF	TGTGCCACCAGCAGAGATTCTGGTTCTGGGGCCAACGTCCTGACTTTC
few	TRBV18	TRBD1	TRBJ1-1	CASSPGTGGFTEAFF	TGTGCCAGCTCACCAGGTACAGGGGGTTTTACTGAAGCTTTCTTT
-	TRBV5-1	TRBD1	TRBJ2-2	CASRAGQGRTGELFF	TGCGCCAGCAGGGCGGGACAGGGTCGGACCGGGGAGCTGTTTTTT
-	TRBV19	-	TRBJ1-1	CASSMTGMNTEAFF	TGTGCCAGTAGTATGACCGGGATGAACACTGAAGCTTTCTTT
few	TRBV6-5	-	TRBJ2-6	CASSYSTKGANVLTF	TGTGCCAGCAGTTACTCGACAAAAGGGGCCAACGTCCTGACTTTC
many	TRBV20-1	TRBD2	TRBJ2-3	CSARLAGGGTDTQYF	TGCAGTGCTAGACTAGCGGGGGGGGGCACAGATACGCAGTATTTT